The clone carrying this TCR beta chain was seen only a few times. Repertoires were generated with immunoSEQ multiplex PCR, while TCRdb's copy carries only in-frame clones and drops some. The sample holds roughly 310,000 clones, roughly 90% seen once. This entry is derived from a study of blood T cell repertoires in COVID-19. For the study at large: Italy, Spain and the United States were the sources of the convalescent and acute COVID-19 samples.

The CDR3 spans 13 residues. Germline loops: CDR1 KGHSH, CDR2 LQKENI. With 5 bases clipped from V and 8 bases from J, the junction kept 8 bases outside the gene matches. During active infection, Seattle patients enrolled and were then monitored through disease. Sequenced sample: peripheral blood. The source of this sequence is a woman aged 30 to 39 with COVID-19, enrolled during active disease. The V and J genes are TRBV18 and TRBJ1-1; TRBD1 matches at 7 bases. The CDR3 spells CASSATKTGEAFF. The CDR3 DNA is TGTGCCAGCTCAGCAACGAAGACAGGGGAAGCTTTCTTT.